This is a list of T cell receptor beta chains from one sample in a study of regulatory T cells in long-lasting Graves disease. Each CDR3 protein is one row after TCRdb ran MiXCR on the multiplex PCR reads. This table holds 400,000 to 450,000 distinct CDR3 sequences, 15% found once. The sample also formed part of further work on T cells in Graves' hyperthyroidism and ophthalmopathy.

Sequences were derived from peripheral blood mononuclear cells (PBMCs), sampled at new diagnosis, from a patient treated with antithyroid drugs. These receptors were obtained from a woman aged 25-40 years with Graves disease. Both conserved end residues are part of each CDR3. D genes are given only for firm matches. Size values are once, few and many counts, or a class for expanded clones, and some rows have none.

CDR3 | DNA | size | J | V | D
CASKGDRVYGYTF | TGTGCCAGCAAAGGTGACAGGGTTTATGGCTACACCTTC | many | TRBJ1-2 | TRBV28 | TRBD1
CASGPGTGWTDTQYF | TGTGCCAGCGGCCCCGGGACAGGGTGGACAGATACGCAGTATTTT | - | TRBJ2-3 | TRBV27 | TRBD1
CASSSGQPGRDEKLFF | TGTGCCAGCAGCTCCGGACAGCCCGGCCGGGATGAAAAACTGTTTTTT | many | TRBJ1-4 | TRBV28 | -
CASSLSGTSGRYEQFF | TGCGCCAGCAGTCTCTCCGGGACTAGCGGGAGATATGAGCAGTTCTTC | - | TRBJ2-1 | TRBV5-1 | TRBD2
CASSEALLAGAHNEQFF | TGTGCCAGCAGTGAAGCGCTTCTAGCGGGGGCCCACAATGAGCAGTTCTTC | - | TRBJ2-1 | TRBV6-1 | TRBD2
CASSPTRRAGELFF | TGTGCCAGCAGTCCGACTAGACGAGCCGGGGAGCTGTTTTTT | many | TRBJ2-2 | TRBV12-3/TRBV12-4 | -
CSVAVRVSGNTIYF | TGCAGCGTCGCCGTGAGGGTTTCTGGAAACACCATATATTTT | - | TRBJ1-3 | TRBV29-1 | -
CASSLKSNVYEQYF | TGTGCCAGCAGCTTGAAGTCTAACGTCTACGAGCAGTACTTC | few | TRBJ2-7 | TRBV5-4 | -
CSALQFLAGGIYEQYF | TGCAGTGCCCTCCAATTCCTAGCGGGGGGAATCTACGAGCAGTACTTC | - | TRBJ2-7 | TRBV20-1 | TRBD2
CASSPGGNPPEAFF | TGTGCCAGCTCACCGGGCGGCAATCCGCCTGAAGCTTTCTTT | - | TRBJ1-1 | TRBV18 | -
CASSLADWYEQYF | TGTGCCAGCAGCTTGGCTGACTGGTACGAGCAGTACTTC | few | TRBJ2-7 | TRBV5-6 | -
CASNERVQGGEQYF | TGTGCCAGCAACGAACGAGTACAGGGTGGGGAGCAGTACTTC | - | TRBJ2-7 | TRBV9 | -
CASSQVGGGPYEQYF | TGCGCCAGCAGCCAAGTCGGTGGGGGCCCCTACGAGCAGTACTTC | many | TRBJ2-7 | TRBV4-1 | -
CASSVHGGGTNTGELFF | TGTGCCAGCAGCGTACACGGAGGCGGAACGAACACCGGGGAGCTGTTTTTT | - | TRBJ2-2 | TRBV9 | -
CSALRGPSTDTQYF | TGCAGTGCTCTGCGAGGTCCTAGCACAGATACGCAGTATTTT | many | TRBJ2-3 | TRBV20-1 | -
CASSVGLDTQYF | TGTGCCAGCAGTGTGGGGCTAGATACGCAGTATTTT | many | TRBJ2-3 | TRBV12-3/TRBV12-4 | -
CASSLAPGATEAFF | TGTGCCAGCAGCTTAGCTCCGGGGGCTACTGAAGCTTTCTTT | - | TRBJ1-1 | TRBV7-9 | -
CASKARGQVSYNEQFF | TGTGCCAGCAAGGCACGGGGACAGGTCTCCTACAATGAGCAGTTCTTC | - | TRBJ2-1 | TRBV27 | TRBD1
CAVSGEWSNEQFF | TGTGCCGTCAGCGGGGAATGGTCCAATGAGCAGTTCTTC | - | TRBJ2-1 | TRBV30 | TRBD2
CASSSPDGNTEAFF | TGTGCCAGCAGCTCCCCGGACGGAAACACTGAAGCTTTCTTT | many | TRBJ1-1 | TRBV13 | -
CASSTRAFEQYF | TGTGCCAGCAGCACTCGGGCCTTCGAGCAGTACTTC | many | TRBJ2-7 | TRBV7-9 | -
CASSLLSDGDTQYF | TGTGCCAGCTCCCTCTTATCGGATGGGGATACGCAGTATTTT | many | TRBJ2-3 | TRBV18 | -